This is a list of T cell receptor beta chains from one sample in a study of identical twins. MiXCR, applied by TCRdb to the 5' RACE reads, yields one record per CDR3 protein. The table has 430,000 or so distinct CDR3 sequences, about 24% seen once. These data were also filed under a second study, of T cells expressing NK-cell markers.

Sequenced: CD4+ T cells sorted from blood. The receptors originated from a woman younger than 35 in good health. The CDR3 runs from the conserved cysteine through the conserved F or W. Fields, in order: D gene, V gene, clone size, J gene, CDR3 DNA, CDR3 protein. The D gene is left open where the match is weak. The size entry is marked missing in some rows and otherwise reads once, few, many or a size class.

>-|TRBV6-4|few|TRBJ2-3
TGTGCCAGCAGTGAGTGGGGTCTTGGTGATACGCAGTATTTT
CASSEWGLGDTQYF
>TRBD2|TRBV5-1|-|TRBJ2-1
TGCGCCAGCAGCTTGGTAGCGGGAGGGCCGAGTGAGCAGTTCTTC
CASSLVAGGPSEQFF
>TRBD2|TRBV6-1|few|TRBJ2-1
TGTGCCAGCAGGGACGCATCAGCGGGGAAATACAATGAGCAGTTCTTC
CASRDASAGKYNEQFF
>TRBD1|TRBV20-1|few|TRBJ2-7
TGCAGTGCTAGAGAAGGGCAGGGGGCCTACGAGCAGTACTTC
CSAREGQGAYEQYF
>TRBD2|TRBV2|-|TRBJ2-1
TGTGCCAGCAGTGATGCTAGCGGGAGGGGGAATGAGCAGTTCTTC
CASSDASGRGNEQFF
>-|TRBV5-1|-|TRBJ2-2
TGCGCCAGCAGCTTGAGGGCTACCTCGAGGTTAGAGGTTCCCGGGGAGCTGTTTTTT
CASSLRATSRLEVPGELFF
>TRBD2|TRBV20-1|-|TRBJ2-1
TGCAGTTCGGGGGGAGGCCCCTACAATGAGCAGTTCTTC
CSSGGGPYNEQFF
>-|TRBV7-9|-|TRBJ1-1
TGTGCCAGCAGTCAAGGGAAGACTGAAGCTTTCTTT
CASSQGKTEAFF
>TRBD2|TRBV5-1|few|TRBJ2-2
TGCGCCAGCAGACGGGGGACTAGCGCTTACACCGGGGAGCTGTTTTTT
CASRRGTSAYTGELFF
>-|TRBV12-3/TRBV12-4|few|TRBJ1-5
TGTGCCAGCAGTCCCGGAGGAGGGAGTCAGCCCCAGCATTTT
CASSPGGGSQPQHF
>-|TRBV2|-|TRBJ1-5
TGTGCCAGCTCGGGAGCCTATCAGCCCCAGCATTTT
CASSGAYQPQHF
>-|TRBV7-9|-|TRBJ2-3
TGTGCCAGCCCCCCATCGGTGCGGAGAAGCACAGATACGCAGTATTTT
CASPPSVRRSTDTQYF
>-|TRBV18|-|TRBJ1-4
TGTGCCAGCTCACCACCGGGGGCCCCTAATGAAAAACTGTTTTTT
CASSPPGAPNEKLFF
>-|TRBV10-3|few|TRBJ2-2
TGTGCCATCACCCCTAGCAGCAACACCGGGGAGCTGTTTTTT
CAITPSSNTGELFF
>TRBD1|TRBV7-9|-|TRBJ2-1
TGTGCCAGCAGCTGGGACAGCCTTAATGAGCAGTTCTTC
CASSWDSLNEQFF
>TRBD2|TRBV20-1|-|TRBJ2-5
TGCAGTGCTTCAGGGGCTAGCGGGGCCGTCCAAGAGACCCAGTACTTC
CSASGASGAVQETQYF
>TRBD2|TRBV12-3/TRBV12-4|-|TRBJ2-1
TGTGCCAGCAGTTGGGGGGGGACTATATACAATGAGCAGTTCTTC
CASSWGGTIYNEQFF
>TRBD1|TRBV10-3|few|TRBJ2-5
TGTGCCACCAACGGACAGGGTGAAGAGACCCAGTACTTC
CATNGQGEETQYF
>-|TRBV5-5|-|TRBJ1-2
TGTGCCAGCAGGATGAGGTTCTCCACGGGTCCCGGCTACACCTTC
CASRMRFSTGPGYTF
>-|TRBV5-6|-|TRBJ2-7
TGTGCCAGCAGCTTGGCCCAGGGGGGCCGGTACGAGCAGTACTTC
CASSLAQGGRYEQYF
>TRBD2|TRBV20-1|-|TRBJ2-7
TGCAGTGCTAGCGGGAGGTTCCCCTACGAGCAGTACTTC
CSASGRFPYEQYF
>-|TRBV6-5|many|TRBJ1-6
TGTGCCAGCAGTTCCACAGGGAATTCACCCCTCCACTTT
CASSSTGNSPLHF
>-|TRBV5-1|-|TRBJ1-5
TGCGCCAGCAGCTTGATGTCGGGTGTTAATCAGCCCCAGCATTTT
CASSLMSGVNQPQHF
>-|TRBV12-3/TRBV12-4|-|TRBJ1-3
TGTGCCAGCAGTTACCGACAGGGAAACACCATATATTTT
CASSYRQGNTIYF
>TRBD2|TRBV12-3/TRBV12-4|-|TRBJ2-1
TGTGCCAGCAGTTTATGGGGGCGGGAGGGCAATGAGCAGTTCTTC
CASSLWGREGNEQFF
>TRBD2|TRBV20-1|-|TRBJ2-1
TGCAGTGCTAGAGGGACTAGCGGGAGATACAATGAGCAGTTCTTC
CSARGTSGRYNEQFF
>TRBD2|TRBV10-3|few|TRBJ2-2
TGTGCCATCAGCCTAGCGGAGGCCACCGGGGAGCTGTTTTTT
CAISLAEATGELFF
>-|TRBV7-2|-|TRBJ2-4
TGTGCCAGCAGCTCCCACACCTCGGGTGAAGGCAAAAACATTCAGTACTTC
CASSSHTSGEGKNIQYF
>TRBD2|TRBV7-3|few|TRBJ2-3
TGTGCCAGCAGTCTTAGCGGGGAGGTCACAGATACGCAGTATTTT
CASSLSGEVTDTQYF
>TRBD1|TRBV2|few|TRBJ2-7
TGTGCCAGCAGCCCCGGGGACAGCCTGGGAGAGGGGCAGTACTTC
CASSPGDSLGEGQYF
>-|TRBV7-2|-|TRBJ1-2
TGTGCCAGCAGCTTACAAGGTTTTAGCTACACCTTC
CASSLQGFSYTF
>-|TRBV9|few|TRBJ2-7
TGTGCCAGCAGCGTAGACCCGGGAACCTACGAGCAGTACTTC
CASSVDPGTYEQYF
>-|TRBV29-1|few|TRBJ1-5
TGCAGCGTTGACGCAGGGCTGGGCCAGCCCCAGCATTTT
CSVDAGLGQPQHF
>TRBD1|TRBV2|-|TRBJ2-1
TGTGCCAGCAGTGAGGACAGGTACACTGAGCAGTTCTTC
CASSEDRYTEQFF
>-|TRBV6-2/TRBV6-3|-|TRBJ2-1
TGTGCCAGCTCCCAGCGGGCCTTCAACAATGAGCAGTTCTTC
CASSQRAFNNEQFF
>TRBD2|TRBV7-2|few|TRBJ2-5
TGTGCCAGCACCTTCGGGGGGGGGAGTTCAGAGACCCAGTACTTC
CASTFGGGSSETQYF
>-|TRBV27|few|TRBJ2-7
TGTGCCAGCAGTTTATCGTCTGGTTACCCCCTCGAGCAGTACTTC
CASSLSSGYPLEQYF
>-|TRBV6-2/TRBV6-3|-|TRBJ2-1
TGTGCCACCAACCATCCCTCAAGAGAGCAGTTCTTC
CATNHPSREQFF
>-|TRBV9|few|TRBJ2-5
TGTGCCAGCAGCGTTGGACAGAGCGTCCAAGAGACCCAGTACTTC
CASSVGQSVQETQYF
>-|TRBV5-1|-|TRBJ1-1
TGCGCCAGCTGCTTGGAGTGGGGGACGAACACTGAAGCTTTCTTT
CASCLEWGTNTEAFF
>TRBD2|TRBV2|-|TRBJ2-1
TGTGCCAGCAGTGTCCCTAGCGGGAGAGGCAATGAGCAGTTCTTC
CASSVPSGRGNEQFF
>TRBD2|TRBV3-1|few|TRBJ2-7
TGTGCCAGCAGCCAAGACGGACTAGCTCGGTACGAGCAGTACTTC
CASSQDGLARYEQYF
>-|TRBV6-5|-|TRBJ2-1
TGTGCCAGCAGTTACTACCCCCTTTCCGGGGGCTCCTACAATGAGCAGTTCTTC
CASSYYPLSGGSYNEQFF
>-|TRBV7-9|few|TRBJ2-7
TGTGCCAGCAGCTTTAGACAGGGAGGCTACGAGCAGTACTTC
CASSFRQGGYEQYF
>-|TRBV7-2|-|TRBJ2-1
TGTGCCAGCGCCCCCAGGGATGAGCAGTTCTTC
CASAPRDEQFF
>-|TRBV6-1|-|TRBJ1-6
TGTGCCAGCACCCCCGGGAGGGCTTCACCCCTCCACTTT
CASTPGRASPLHF
>-|TRBV29-1|-|TRBJ2-1
TGCAGCGTTGTTGGCAGGGGGGTGAAGAATGAGCAGTTCTTC
CSVVGRGVKNEQFF
>TRBD2|TRBV9|few|TRBJ2-7
TGTGCCAGCAGCGTAGCTACTAGCGTGGGCGAGCAGTACTTC
CASSVATSVGEQYF
>-|TRBV7-8|-|TRBJ2-3
TGTGCCAGCAGCTTCCGGGACCAATACACAGATACGCAGTATTTT
CASSFRDQYTDTQYF
>-|TRBV20-1|few|TRBJ1-6
TGCAGTGCAAGTTTCCGGGGGCCCCTCCACTTT
CSASFRGPLHF
>-|TRBV3-1|-|TRBJ2-6
TGTGCCAGCAGCCAAGATCAGGGAGTAGCTGGGGCCAACGTCCTGACTTTC
CASSQDQGVAGANVLTF
>-|TRBV12-3/TRBV12-4|-|TRBJ2-4
TGTGCCAGCAGTTTTTTTGGGGGATTAGGAAACATTCAGTACTTC
CASSFFGGLGNIQYF
>TRBD2|TRBV20-1|-|TRBJ2-1
TGCAGTGCTAGAGCCTCTTCGACTAGCGGGAGAACCTATGAGCAGTTCTTC
CSARASSTSGRTYEQFF
>TRBD1|TRBV27|-|TRBJ1-2
TGTGCCAGCAGTTTCCACGGACAGGGAATCAGAACCAGCTATGGCTACACCTTC
CASSFHGQGIRTSYGYTF
>-|TRBV19|-|TRBJ1-1
TGTGCCAGTAGTATTCAGATGAACACTGAAGCTTTCTTT
CASSIQMNTEAFF